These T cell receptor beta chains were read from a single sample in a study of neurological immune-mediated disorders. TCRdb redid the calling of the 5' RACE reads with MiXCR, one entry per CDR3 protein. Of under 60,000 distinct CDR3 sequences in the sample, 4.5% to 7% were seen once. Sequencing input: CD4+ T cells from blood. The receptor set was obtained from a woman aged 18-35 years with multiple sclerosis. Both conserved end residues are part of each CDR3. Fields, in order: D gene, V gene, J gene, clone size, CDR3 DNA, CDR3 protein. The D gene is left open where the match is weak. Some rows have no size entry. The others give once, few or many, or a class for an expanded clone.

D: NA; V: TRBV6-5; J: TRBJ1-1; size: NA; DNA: TGTGCCAGCAGTTACAGGGTGAACACTGAAGCTTTCTTT; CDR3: CASSYRVNTEAFF
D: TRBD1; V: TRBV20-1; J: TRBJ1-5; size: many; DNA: TGCAGTGGGACAGGAGGCAATCAGCCCCAGCATTTT; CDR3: CSGTGGNQPQHF
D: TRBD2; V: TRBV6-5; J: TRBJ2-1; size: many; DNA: TGTGCCAGCAGTACCCTAAGCGGGAGGGCCCACAATGAGCAGTTCTTC; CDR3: CASSTLSGRAHNEQFF
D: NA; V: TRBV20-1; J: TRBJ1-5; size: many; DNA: TGCAGTGCTGGGGGGACGGACCCCAATCAGCCCCAGCATTTT; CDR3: CSAGGTDPNQPQHF
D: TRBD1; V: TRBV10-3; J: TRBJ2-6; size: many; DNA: TGTGCCATCAGTGGGGGGACAGGGGCATCCGGGGCCAACGTCCTGACTTTC; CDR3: CAISGGTGASGANVLTF
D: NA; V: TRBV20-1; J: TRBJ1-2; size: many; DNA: TGCAGTGCCCGGACAGAGAACCATGGCTACACCTTC; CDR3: CSARTENHGYTF
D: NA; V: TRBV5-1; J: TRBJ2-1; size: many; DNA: TGCGCCAGCAGCTTGGCCGAGGGGGGTACAAACAATGAGCAGTTCTTC; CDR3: CASSLAEGGTNNEQFF
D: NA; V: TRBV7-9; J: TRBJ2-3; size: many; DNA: TGTGCCAGCAGCCGGACCACAGATACGCAGTATTTT; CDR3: CASSRTTDTQYF
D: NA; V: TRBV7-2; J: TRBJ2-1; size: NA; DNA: TGTGCCAGCAGCTTAGCCGGGTGGGTCTACTACAATGAGCAGTTCTTC; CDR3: CASSLAGWVYYNEQFF
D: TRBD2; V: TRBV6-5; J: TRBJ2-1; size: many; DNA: TGTGCCAGCAGTTCAAGCGGGGTAATATACAATGAGCAGTTCTTC; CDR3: CASSSSGVIYNEQFF
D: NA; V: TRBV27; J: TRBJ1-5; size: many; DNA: TGTGCCAGCAAAGAGGCAGGCTCCCAGCCCCAGCATTTT; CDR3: CASKEAGSQPQHF
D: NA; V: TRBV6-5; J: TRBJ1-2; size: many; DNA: TGTGCCAGCAGTAGTCGGCCCCCTAGAACTGGCTACACCTTC; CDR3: CASSSRPPRTGYTF
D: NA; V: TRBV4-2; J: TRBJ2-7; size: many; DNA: TGTGCCAGCAGCCAAGGGACGGATTTCTACGAGCAGTACTTC; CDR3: CASSQGTDFYEQYF
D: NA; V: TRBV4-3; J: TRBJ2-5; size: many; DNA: TGCGCCAGCAGCCAAGAGCGTGTGGGGGGATTTCAAGAGACCCAGTACTTC; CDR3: CASSQERVGGFQETQYF
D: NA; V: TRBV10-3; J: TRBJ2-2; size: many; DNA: TGTGCCATCAGCCCAAGCGGGACACCCAACACCGGGGAGCTGTTTTTT; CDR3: CAISPSGTPNTGELFF
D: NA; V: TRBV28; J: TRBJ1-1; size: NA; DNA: TGTGCCAGCAGTTTCCGGGACGCCAGCGTACAGAACACTGAAGCTTTCTTT; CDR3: CASSFRDASVQNTEAFF
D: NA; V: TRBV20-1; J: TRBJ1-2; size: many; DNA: TGCAGTGCTAGAGCCCTATTGAGGGGGACTGGCTACACCTTC; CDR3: CSARALLRGTGYTF
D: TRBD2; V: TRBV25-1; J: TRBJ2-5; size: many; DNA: TGTGCCAGCAGTGATTTTCGGGGGGGGGGAGAGACCCAGTACTTC; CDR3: CASSDFRGGGETQYF
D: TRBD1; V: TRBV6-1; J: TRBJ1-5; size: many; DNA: TGTGCCAGCAGTGAAATGACAGGGCTTTCGAATCAGCCCCAGCATTTT; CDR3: CASSEMTGLSNQPQHF
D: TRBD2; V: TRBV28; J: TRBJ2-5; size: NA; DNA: TGTGCCAGCAGTTTCACTGCGGGAGGCCAAGAGACCCAGTACTTC; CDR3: CASSFTAGGQETQYF
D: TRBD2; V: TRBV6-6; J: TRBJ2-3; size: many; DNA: TGTGCCAGCAGTTCCGGACTAGCGGGACCAGATACGCAGTATTTT; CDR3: CASSSGLAGPDTQYF
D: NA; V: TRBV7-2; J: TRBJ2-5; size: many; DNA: TGTGCCAGCAGCTTTTGGCTAGCGACCCAAGAGACCCAGTACTTC; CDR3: CASSFWLATQETQYF